This record concerns one T cell receptor (beta chain) sequence. Its antigen is not identified. One junction end does not reproduce the germline sequence, and a read error may be involved. Repertoires were generated with immunoSEQ multiplex PCR, while TCRdb's copy carries only in-frame clones and drops some. The table records 2,000 or so clones, about four fifths of them present only once. This entry is derived from a study of brain metastases from non-small cell lung cancer. The CDR3 contains 14 residues. Germline V CDR1 and CDR2: KGHSH, LQKENI. Study-wide findings and caveats: In 64% of brain metastases, T-cell clones were expanded compared with matched primary tumors.

Sequencing used primary lung tumor tissue. The rearrangement links TRBV18 to TRBJ2-2, with D perhaps TRBD1 (6 bases). This TCR was sampled from a donor older than 35 with non-small cell lung cancer. CDR3 loop: CASSPPPTGRGAVF. The CDR3 DNA is TGTGCCAGCTCACCTCCACCGACAGGTCGGGGAGCTGTTTTT.